This TCR beta chain comes out of a study of CD8+ T cells in alopecia areata. Study results and caveats: Patients displayed less clarity in TCR sharing than mice, a finding possibly related to HLA.

Following RNA extraction, reverse transcription yielded cDNA that acted as the sequencing template. The assay was immunoSEQ multiplex PCR, and TCRdb's table has in-frame clones only and misses some. This sample has under 130,000 clones; roughly 50% occur once, and the top ten carry more than 8%. As concerns this clone: Its antigen is not known.

V lost 1 base to trimming and J lost 5 bases, with 8 bases between them. CDR1 SGHAT and CDR2 FQNNGV come from the germline V gene. The CDR3 consists of 13 residues. This sequence joins TRBV11-2 and TRBJ2-5; D gene uncertain. Sequencing was carried out using CD4+ T cells sorted from blood. The receptor was derived from a human donor in good health. DNA for the CDR3: TGTGCCAGCAGCTTAGTTGGAGCGGAGACCCAGTACTTC. Encoded protein: CASSLVGAETQYF.